This T cell receptor (beta chain) was sequenced in a study of blood T cell repertoires in COVID-19. The V end lost 6 bases, the J end lost 3 bases, and 12 bases lay between the germline ends. The CDR3 is made up of 13 amino acids. Germline values: CDR1 DFQATT, CDR2 SNEGSKA (reference sequence). Repertoires were generated with immunoSEQ multiplex PCR, while TCRdb's copy carries only in-frame clones and drops some. The sample shows more than 300,000 clones, about four fifths of them seen only once. Assignment of participants to cohorts was predicated upon participant-reported clinical history. This TCR was recovered from a woman aged 45-65 years who had recovered from COVID-19. The chain combines TRBV20-1 with TRBJ1-5; D uncertain. The sample consisted of PBMCs or T cells enriched from blood (not recorded which). In DNA, the CDR3 is TGCAGTGCCAGTGCCGGGATCAATCAGCCCCAGCATTTT. The encoded protein is CSASAGINQPQHF.